This TCR beta chain is from a study of siplizumab effects on memory and regulatory T cells. General study results and limits: Proliferating siplizumab-cultured Tregs lacked confirmed suppressive function.

CDR3 length equals 16 residues. CDR1 and CDR2 from the germline V gene are SGDLS and YYNGEE. V lost 0 bases, J lost 4 bases, and 13 bases lay in between. The assay covered 100,000 or so TCR templates per sample. Only in-frame clones appear in the TCRdb table, and some are missing; sequencing was by immunoSEQ multiplex PCR. This sample has about 69,000 clones, with over 70% found just once. Remarks on this clone: What it recognizes is unknown.

This receptor was obtained from a human donor in good health. Sequences were obtained from Tregs sorted from blood. The chain carries TRBV9 and TRBJ2-2; D remains ambiguous. CDR3 bases: TGTGCCAGCAGCGTAGCTTTATCCAGGACCACCGGGGAGCTGTTTTTT. Protein sequence: CASSVALSRTTGELFF.